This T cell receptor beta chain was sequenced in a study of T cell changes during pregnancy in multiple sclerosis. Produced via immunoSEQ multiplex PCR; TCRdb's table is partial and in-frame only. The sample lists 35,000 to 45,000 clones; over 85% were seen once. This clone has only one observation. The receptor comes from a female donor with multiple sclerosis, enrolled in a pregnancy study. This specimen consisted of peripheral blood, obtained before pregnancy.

CDR3 sequence: CAISDSGRGLYEQYF. DNA of the CDR3: TGTGCCATCAGCGATAGCGGGAGGGGCCTCTACGAGCAGTACTTC. This chain links TRBV10-3 with TRBJ2-7, with 11 bases that match TRBD2. The CDR3 is made up of 15 amino acids. The junction had 7 bases not matched to a gene; V was cut back by 6 bases and J by 3 bases. The germline V gene has CDR1 ENHRY and CDR2 SYGVKD.